This T cell receptor beta chain was identified in a study of post-analysis software for immune sequencing data. Turning to the study itself: The disease courses covered relapsing-remitting, secondary progressive and progressive-relapsing multiple sclerosis.

Turning to this clonotype: Its antigen is not identified.

Study-level points and caveats: Relative to controls, patients had 4 or 5 TRBV segments at higher frequency, with TRBV5-6, TRBV5-1 and TRBV20-1 among these. Diversity measured as normalized Chao1 was significantly lower in multiple sclerosis patients than in controls. Samples from one preparation batch, clustered by F measure, grouped strongly together.

Trimming took 11 bases from V and 1 from J, leaving 14 bases between them. Germline V gene lookup returns CDR1 ENHRY and CDR2 SYGVKD. The CDR3 is 14 amino acids. Built from TCR beta cDNA, the libraries had unique molecular identifiers in them. T cells numbering roughly 1 to 10 million yielded roughly 500,000 cDNA molecules. In TCRdb, the PCR reads were re-called with MiXCR into one record per CDR3 protein. The sample includes about 800,000 distinct CDR3 sequences, roughly 30% seen only once; the top ten take 0.5% to 0.6%. The chain carries TRBV10-3 and TRBJ2-2, with D maybe TRBD2 (5 bases). This TCR came from a girl aged 5 to 17 with multiple sclerosis. The sequencing sample was made of blood. The CDR3 bases are TGTGCCGCAGCGGCTACCGGGAACACCGGGGAGCTGTTTTTT. Translated, it gives CAAAATGNTGELFF.